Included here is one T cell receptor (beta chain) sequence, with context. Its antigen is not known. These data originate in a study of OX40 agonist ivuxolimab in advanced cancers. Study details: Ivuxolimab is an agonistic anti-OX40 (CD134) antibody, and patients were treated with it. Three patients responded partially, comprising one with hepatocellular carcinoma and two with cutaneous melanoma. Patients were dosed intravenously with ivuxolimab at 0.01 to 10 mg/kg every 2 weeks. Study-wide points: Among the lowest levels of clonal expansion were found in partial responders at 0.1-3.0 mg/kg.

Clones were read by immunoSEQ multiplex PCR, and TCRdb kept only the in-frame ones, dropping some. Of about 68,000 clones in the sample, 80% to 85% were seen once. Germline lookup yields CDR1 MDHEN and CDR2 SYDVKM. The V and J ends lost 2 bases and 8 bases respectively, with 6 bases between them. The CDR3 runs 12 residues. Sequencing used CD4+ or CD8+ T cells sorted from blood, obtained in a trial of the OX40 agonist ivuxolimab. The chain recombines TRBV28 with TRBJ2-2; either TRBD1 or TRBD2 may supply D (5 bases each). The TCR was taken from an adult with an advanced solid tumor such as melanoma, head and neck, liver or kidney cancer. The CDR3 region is CASSLGTGELFF. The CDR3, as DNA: TGTGCCAGCAGTTTAGGGACGGGGGAGCTGTTTTTT.